This T cell receptor (beta chain) originates from a study of blood T cell repertoires in COVID-19. In the study overall: COVID-19 samples from acute and convalescent phases originated in the United States, Italy and Spain. Sources were T cells, B-cell-depleted T cells, or PBMCs; the material itself was cDNA or gDNA.

Deletions cut 2 bases from V and 7 bases from J, with 17 bases between. Germline V CDR1 and CDR2: MNHEY, SVGEGT. The CDR3 runs to 15 residues. Authors' processing steps: Amplification with reference gene primers provided the estimates of nucleated cell counts. Data came from immunoSEQ multiplex PCR; TCRdb stores just in-frame clones and leaves some out. That table gives V, J and clone size, and the DNA gave D and trimming. This sample has roughly 80,000 clones, with about 89% found just once. This clone has just one count. This receptor was obtained from a woman aged 60-75 years with acute or convalescent COVID-19. The chain has TRBV6-2 or TRBV6-3 and TRBJ1-2; D may be TRBD1 (5 bases). Input material: peripheral blood. The CDR3 loop reads CASSYPSTAAGGYTF. In DNA form, the CDR3 reads TGTGCCAGCAGTTACCCGTCGACAGCCGCAGGTGGCTACACCTTC.